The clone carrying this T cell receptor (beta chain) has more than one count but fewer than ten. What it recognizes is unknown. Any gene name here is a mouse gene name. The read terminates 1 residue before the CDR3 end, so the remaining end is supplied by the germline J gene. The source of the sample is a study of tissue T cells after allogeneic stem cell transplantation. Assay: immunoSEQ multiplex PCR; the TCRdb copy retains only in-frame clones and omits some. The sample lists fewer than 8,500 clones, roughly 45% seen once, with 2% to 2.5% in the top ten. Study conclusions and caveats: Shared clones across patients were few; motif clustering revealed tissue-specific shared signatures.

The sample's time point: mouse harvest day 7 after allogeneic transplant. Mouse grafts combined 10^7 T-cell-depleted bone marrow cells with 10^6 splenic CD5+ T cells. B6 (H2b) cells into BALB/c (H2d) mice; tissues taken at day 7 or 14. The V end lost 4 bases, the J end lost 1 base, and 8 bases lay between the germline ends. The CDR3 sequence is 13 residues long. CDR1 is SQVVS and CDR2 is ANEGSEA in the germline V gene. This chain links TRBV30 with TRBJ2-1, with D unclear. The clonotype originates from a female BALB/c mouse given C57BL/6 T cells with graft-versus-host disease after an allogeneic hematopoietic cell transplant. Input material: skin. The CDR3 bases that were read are TGTAGTTCTACAGCAGGAAACTATGCTGAGCAGTTC. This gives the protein CSSTAGNYAEQF. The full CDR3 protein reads CSSTAGNYAEQFF.